This entry concerns a single T cell receptor beta chain. Antigen specificity is unknown. Germline lookup yields CDR1 WSHSY and CDR2 SAAADI. This CDR3 region has 15 residues. The ends lost 6 bases at V and 7 bases at J; junction bases unmatched: 6. The data were obtained in a study of cytotoxic CD8 clonotypes in ibrutinib-treated CLL. TCRdb's copy holds only in-frame clones and misses some; the assay was immunoSEQ multiplex PCR. The top ten hold 15% to 20% of the sample, which has some 15,000 clones, around 67% seen once. Regarding the study as a whole: At the start, clonality exceeded age-matched healthy donors and followed circulating CD8+ T-cell counts.

The chain employs TRBV10-2 and TRBJ2-2; 12 bases map to TRBD2. Here the sequenced sample was PBMCs, taken before ibrutinib treatment. The TCR was taken from a human donor with chronic lymphocytic leukemia. The CDR3 is CASRGLAGYGGELFF. The CDR3, as DNA: TGCGCCAGCAGAGGACTAGCGGGGTATGGCGGGGAGCTGTTTTTT.